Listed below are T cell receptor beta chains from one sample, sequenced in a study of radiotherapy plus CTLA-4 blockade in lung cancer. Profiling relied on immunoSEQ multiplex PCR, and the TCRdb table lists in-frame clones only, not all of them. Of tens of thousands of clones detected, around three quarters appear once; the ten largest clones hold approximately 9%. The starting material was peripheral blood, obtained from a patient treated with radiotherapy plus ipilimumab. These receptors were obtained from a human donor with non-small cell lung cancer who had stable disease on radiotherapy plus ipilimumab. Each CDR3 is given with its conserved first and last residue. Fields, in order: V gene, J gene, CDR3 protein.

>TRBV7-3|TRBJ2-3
CASSSTGVADTQYF
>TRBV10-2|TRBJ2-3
CASSEAAEATDTQYF
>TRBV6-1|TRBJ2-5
CASSDGWTDQETQYF
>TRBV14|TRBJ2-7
CASSQGTTWGQYF
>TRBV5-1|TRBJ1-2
CASRREDTGGYTF
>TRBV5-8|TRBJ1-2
CASSLLSTVYGYTF
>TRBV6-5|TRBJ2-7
CASSRTGHEQYF
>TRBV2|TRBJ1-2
CASSQEVTGGNYGYTF
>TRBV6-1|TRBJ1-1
CASSFTGLGTEAFF
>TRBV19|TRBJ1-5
CASSIDRGLQVAQHF